Reported below is one TCR beta chain. This sample was included in a study of blood T cell repertoires in COVID-19. The method was immunoSEQ multiplex PCR; TCRdb's version includes in-frame clones alone and lacks a portion of them. The data contain about 220,000 clones, over 80% of them singletons. This CDR3 contains 15 residues. V lost 3 bases and J lost 2, with 12 bases in between. The germline V gene encodes CDR1 KGHSH and CDR2 LQKENI. This receptor was identified in a woman in her 40s who had recovered from COVID-19. The chain carries TRBV18 and TRBJ2-3; D is ambiguous. Sequencing input: PBMCs or T cells enriched from blood (not recorded which). The CDR3 loop is CASSPAREITDTQYF. The CDR3, as DNA: TGTGCCAGCTCACCTGCGAGAGAGATCACAGATACGCAGTATTTT.